These T cell receptor beta chains were read from a single sample in a study of tumor-infiltrating lymphocytes in primary liver carcinoma. TCRdb ran MiXCR on the multiplex PCR reads and lists one entry per CDR3 protein. Here the sample spans roughly 120,000 distinct CDR3 sequences, roughly three fifths being singletons. Sequences were obtained from liver tumor tissue from sampling region 3. Receptors were obtained from an older woman with primary liver carcinoma and hepatitis B virus infection. Each CDR3 is given with its conserved first and last residue. A D gene is named only where the DNA matches it firmly. A clone size is listed for some rows: how often the clone was seen (once, few, many), or a class if it is expanded.

abundance: NA
len: 15
d_gene: NA
j_gene: TRBJ2-1
v_gene: TRBV4-1
CDR3nt: TGCGCCAGCAGCCCCACGGCTCGTTCCTACAATGAGCAATTCTTC
CDR3aa: CASSPTARSYNEQFF

abundance: medium-sized
len: 17
d_gene: TRBD2
j_gene: TRBJ2-5
v_gene: TRBV11-1
CDR3nt: TGTGCCAGCAGCTTCTCCGGGCTAGCGGGTATTCGAGAGACCCAGTACTTC
CDR3aa: CASSFSGLAGIRETQYF

abundance: NA
len: 15
d_gene: NA
j_gene: TRBJ2-7
v_gene: TRBV11-3
CDR3nt: TGTGCCAGCAACCTCGGGACATGGGGCAACTACGAGCAGTACTTC
CDR3aa: CASNLGTWGNYEQYF

abundance: medium-sized
len: 13
d_gene: NA
j_gene: TRBJ2-2
v_gene: TRBV11-2
CDR3nt: TGTGCCAGCAGCTTAGTGCGTTACGGGGAGCTGTTTTTT
CDR3aa: CASSLVRYGELFF

abundance: many
len: 15
d_gene: TRBD2
j_gene: TRBJ2-1
v_gene: TRBV12-3/TRBV12-4
CDR3nt: TGTGCCAGCAGTTTAAGCCTAGCGGGAGGCAATGAGCAGTTCTTC
CDR3aa: CASSLSLAGGNEQFF

abundance: NA
len: 17
d_gene: TRBD2
j_gene: TRBJ2-1
v_gene: TRBV5-1
CDR3nt: TGCGCCAGCAGCTTGCGAAATGGACTAGCGGGAGTGAATGAGCAGTTCTTC
CDR3aa: CASSLRNGLAGVNEQFF

abundance: few
len: 14
d_gene: NA
j_gene: TRBJ2-4
v_gene: TRBV28
CDR3nt: TGTGCCAGCAGTCAGGGGGGGGCCAAAAACATTCAGTACTTC
CDR3aa: CASSQGGAKNIQYF

abundance: once
len: 11
d_gene: NA
j_gene: TRBJ1-1
v_gene: TRBV28
CDR3nt: TGTGCCATCAGAGTAAAAACTGAAGCTTTCTTT
CDR3aa: CAIRVKTEAFF

abundance: once
len: 15
d_gene: TRBD1
j_gene: TRBJ2-7
v_gene: TRBV10-3
CDR3nt: TGTGCCATTAACCCTTTGGGGACAGGGAACTACGAGCAGTACTTC
CDR3aa: CAINPLGTGNYEQYF

abundance: NA
len: 17
d_gene: TRBD2
j_gene: TRBJ2-5
v_gene: TRBV7-9
CDR3nt: TGTGCCAGCAGCTTAACTAGCGGGAGGACCTCGGTAAAGACCCAGTACTTC
CDR3aa: CASSLTSGRTSVKTQYF

abundance: few
len: 14
d_gene: TRBD1
j_gene: TRBJ1-2
v_gene: TRBV12-3/TRBV12-4
CDR3nt: TGTGCCAGCAGTAGGACAGGGGGTGACTATGGCTACACCTTC
CDR3aa: CASSRTGGDYGYTF

abundance: NA
len: 16
d_gene: TRBD2
j_gene: TRBJ2-5
v_gene: TRBV11-2
CDR3nt: TGTGCGAGCACCTACCCCCGTGGTAGCGGGAGAGAGACCCAGTACTTC
CDR3aa: CASTYPRGSGRETQYF

abundance: many
len: 13
d_gene: TRBD1
j_gene: TRBJ2-5
v_gene: TRBV29-1
CDR3nt: TGCAGCGCGGGACAGGGGGCTGGAGAGACCCAGTACTTC
CDR3aa: CSAGQGAGETQYF

abundance: NA
len: 16
d_gene: TRBD2
j_gene: TRBJ2-1
v_gene: TRBV6-1
CDR3nt: TGTGCCAGTTCATACCCTAGCGGCAGAGCTTACAATGAGCAGCTCTTC
CDR3aa: CASSYPSGRAYNEQLF

abundance: NA
len: 15
d_gene: NA
j_gene: TRBJ2-3
v_gene: TRBV11-2
CDR3nt: TGTGCCAGCAGCTTAGGCCCTGGGACGCCGGATACTCAGTATTTT
CDR3aa: CASSLGPGTPDTQYF

abundance: NA
len: 15
d_gene: NA
j_gene: TRBJ2-7
v_gene: TRBV5-1
CDR3nt: TGCGCCAGCAGCTTCCAAAATGGCGGCCGCGACGAGCAGTACTTC
CDR3aa: CASSFQNGGRDEQYF

abundance: many
len: 13
d_gene: NA
j_gene: TRBJ2-7
v_gene: TRBV29-1
CDR3nt: TGCAGCGCCGCGGGGGCCGCGGGCTACGAGCAGTACTTC
CDR3aa: CSAAGAAGYEQYF

abundance: many
len: 15
d_gene: NA
j_gene: TRBJ1-1
v_gene: TRBV29-1
CDR3nt: TGCAGCGCCGGACGGACGGCCGGGGCGAGCACTGAAGCTTTCTTT
CDR3aa: CSAGRTAGASTEAFF

abundance: NA
len: 12
d_gene: NA
j_gene: TRBJ1-1
v_gene: TRBV5-1
CDR3nt: TGCGCCAGCAGCTGGGGCCACACTGAAGCTTTCTTT
CDR3aa: CASSWGHTEAFF

abundance: NA
len: 15
d_gene: TRBD1
j_gene: TRBJ2-7
v_gene: TRBV11-3
CDR3nt: TGTGCCAGCAGCCCCGTGACAGGGGGCAAGTACGGGCAGTACTTC
CDR3aa: CASSPVTGGKYGQYF

abundance: NA
len: 13
d_gene: NA
j_gene: TRBJ2-3
v_gene: TRBV11-2
CDR3nt: TGTGCCAGCAGCAAGAGACTACCCGATACGCAGTATTTT
CDR3aa: CASSKRLPDTQYF

abundance: once
len: 13
d_gene: NA
j_gene: TRBJ1-2
v_gene: TRBV29-1
CDR3nt: TGCAGCGTTGGCCCCGAATGGGGGGTTGGCTACACCTTC
CDR3aa: CSVGPEWGVGYTF

abundance: NA
len: 15
d_gene: NA
j_gene: TRBJ2-2
v_gene: TRBV5-1
CDR3nt: TGCGCCAGCAGGTTGGGGCTTCCGAACACCGGGGAGCTGTTTTTT
CDR3aa: CASRLGLPNTGELFF

abundance: many
len: 12
d_gene: NA
j_gene: TRBJ1-5
v_gene: TRBV12-3/TRBV12-4
CDR3nt: TGTGCCAGCAGTTTATTGCGTCAGCCCCAGCATTTT
CDR3aa: CASSLLRQPQHF

abundance: NA
len: 22
d_gene: TRBD2
j_gene: TRBJ2-3
v_gene: TRBV6-5
CDR3nt: TGTGCCAGCAGTTACCGCTCTCCGTTGGGGATTAGCGGGAGATCCGGGGGAGATACGCAGTATTTT
CDR3aa: CASSYRSPLGISGRSGGDTQYF

abundance: NA
len: 15
d_gene: NA
j_gene: TRBJ1-5
v_gene: TRBV4-1
CDR3nt: TGCGCCAGCAGTCAGGTGGACGGGGCGGATCAGCCCCAGCATTTT
CDR3aa: CASSQVDGADQPQHF

abundance: NA
len: 15
d_gene: NA
j_gene: TRBJ2-2
v_gene: TRBV4-2
CDR3nt: TGTGCCAACAGCCCCCGACTAGACCCGGTCGGGGAGCTGTCTTTT
CDR3aa: CANSPRLDPVGELSF

abundance: medium-sized
len: 13
d_gene: TRBD1
j_gene: TRBJ1-2
v_gene: TRBV11-2
CDR3nt: TGTGCCAGCAGCTTAGGGACAGGGGATGGCTACACCTTC
CDR3aa: CASSLGTGDGYTF

abundance: many
len: 15
d_gene: TRBD2
j_gene: TRBJ2-1
v_gene: TRBV12-3/TRBV12-4
CDR3nt: TGTGCCAGCAGTTTACTAGCGGCCTCCTACAATGAGCAGTTCTTC
CDR3aa: CASSLLAASYNEQFF

abundance: once
len: 13
d_gene: TRBD1
j_gene: TRBJ2-2
v_gene: TRBV20-1
CDR3nt: TGCATTGCAATAAGGACAGGGGGCGGGGAGCTGTTTTTT
CDR3aa: CIAIRTGGGELFF

abundance: many
len: 17
d_gene: TRBD1
j_gene: TRBJ2-4
v_gene: TRBV14
CDR3nt: TGTGCCAGCAGCCAAGAGACGGGGACAGGGCGCAAAAACATTCAGTACTTC
CDR3aa: CASSQETGTGRKNIQYF

abundance: NA
len: 13
d_gene: NA
j_gene: TRBJ1-1
v_gene: TRBV5-5
CDR3nt: TGTGCCAGCAGCTGGACAAAGAGGGCTGAAGCTTTCTTT
CDR3aa: CASSWTKRAEAFF

abundance: many
len: 14
d_gene: TRBD2
j_gene: TRBJ2-7
v_gene: TRBV29-1
CDR3nt: TGCAGCGTTGAATTGTCTAGCGGGGCCTACGAGCAGTACTTC
CDR3aa: CSVELSSGAYEQYF